This TCR beta chain is from a study of response to subunit inactivated influenza vaccine. V lost 6 bases and J 10 bases, leaving 16 bases between the germline ends. This CDR3 comprises 12 residues. Germline V gives CDR1 DFQATT, CDR2 SNEGSKA (reference sequence). TCRdb reanalysed the RT-PCR reads using MiXCR and keeps one entry per CDR3 protein. The repertoire holds roughly 630,000 distinct CDR3 sequences, about 15% seen once, with 7.5% to 8% in the top ten. This clonotype was seen repeatedly, ten times or more. Material: PBMCs from blood, obtained about 14 days before vaccination. This TCR was sampled from a middle-aged man who received an inactivated influenza vaccine. The genes are TRBV20-1 and TRBJ2-1; D gene ambiguous. This chain's CDR3 is CSAVVTVLEQFF. The CDR3, as DNA: TGCAGTGCCGTGGTTACCGTCCTGGAGCAGTTCTTC.